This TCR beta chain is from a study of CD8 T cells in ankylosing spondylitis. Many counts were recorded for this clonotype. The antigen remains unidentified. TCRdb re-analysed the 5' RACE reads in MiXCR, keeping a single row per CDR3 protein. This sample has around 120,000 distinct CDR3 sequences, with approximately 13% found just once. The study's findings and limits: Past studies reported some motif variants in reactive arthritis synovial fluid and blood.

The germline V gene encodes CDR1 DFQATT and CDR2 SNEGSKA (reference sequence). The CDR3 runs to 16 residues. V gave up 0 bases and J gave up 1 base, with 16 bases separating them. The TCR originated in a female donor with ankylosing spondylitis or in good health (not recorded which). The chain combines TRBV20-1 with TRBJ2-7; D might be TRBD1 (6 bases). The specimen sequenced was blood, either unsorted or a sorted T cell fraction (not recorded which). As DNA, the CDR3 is TGCAGTGCTAGAGATCCCAGGGGCCCTGAATCCTACGAGCAGTACTTC. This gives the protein CSARDPRGPESYEQYF.